The 18 T cell receptor beta chains reported below all come from one sample, sequenced in a study of neoadjuvant anti-PD-1 for oral cavity cancer. Described time point: after neoadjuvant nivolumab, at surgical resection. Sequenced by immunoSEQ multiplex PCR; TCRdb stores in-frame clones only, minus some. The profile covers some 15,000 clones, with approximately 40% appearing a single time and about 39% taken by the ten largest. The sample here was tumor tissue, taken after nivolumab (anti-PD-1) treatment. The source is a person between 40 and 79 years old with oral cavity squamous cell carcinoma.

This clone was seen many times. The V gene is TRBV7-9, the J gene TRBJ1-3; D may be TRBD1 (5 bases). The germline V and J ends were trimmed by 5 bases and 4 bases, with 6 bases remaining between them. The CDR3 is made up of 12 amino acids. Per germline, CDR1 SEHNR and CDR2 FQNEAQ (reference sequence). CDR3 residues: CASSPGGNTIYF. DNA of the CDR3: TGTGCCAGCAGCCCAGGGGGAAACACCATATATTTT.

By share, this clone counts as medium-sized (0.01 to 0.1%). CDR3 nucleotide sequence: TGTGCCAGCAGTCCAGGGAATTTGGGTTCACCCCTCCACTTT. Its protein is CASSPGNLGSPLHF. The chain uses TRBV5-4 and TRBJ1-6, with a tentative D call TRBD1 (5 bases). V was pared by 5 bases and J by 9 bases, with 15 bases between. Germline V gene data show CDR1 as SGHNT and CDR2 as YYREEE (reference sequence). The CDR3 sequence is 14 residues long.

The chain has TRBV30 and TRBJ2-2, with D possibly called TRBD1 or TRBD2 (5 bases each). The CDR3 runs 14 residues. Trimming left V 4 bases short and J 1 base short, with 10 bases between. Germline V CDR1 and CDR2: GTSNPN, SVGIG (reference sequence). The CDR3 coding sequence is TGTGCCTGGATGAGGGACGAGAACACCGGGGAGCTGTTTTTT. This gives the protein CAWMRDENTGELFF. The whole variable domain, remainder taken from reference TRBV30 and TRBJ2-2, is SQTIHQWPATLVQPVGSPLSLECTVEGTSNPNLYWYRQAAGRGLQLLFYSVGIGQISSEVPQNLSASRPQDRQFILSSKKLLLSDSGFYLCAWMRDENTGELFFGEGSRLTVL.

V is TRBV7-2 and J is TRBJ2-1, with D perhaps TRBD2 (7 bases). V lost 0 bases to trimming and J lost 4 bases, with 16 bases between them. There are 17 residues in the CDR3. Germline V gives CDR1 SGHTA, CDR2 FQGNSA. The CDR3 sequence is CASSLARGGGKYNEQFF. In DNA form, the CDR3 reads TGTGCCAGCAGCTTAGCGCGCGGCGGGGGCAAATACAATGAGCAGTTCTTC. The full variable domain, with the rest looked up from reference TRBV7-2 and TRBJ2-1, is GAGVSQSPSNKVTEKGKDVELRCDPISGHTALYWYRQSLGQGLEFLIYFQGNSAPDKSGLPSDRFSAERTGGSVSTLTIQRTQQEDSAVYLCASSLARGGGKYNEQFFGPGTRLTVL.

The chain is built from TRBV2 and TRBJ1-2; no clear D gene. There are 13 residues in the CDR3. Germline-derived CDR1 and CDR2 are SNHLY and FYNNEI. Trimming removed 3 bases from V and 3 bases from J, with 8 bases in between. Here the CDR3 DNA reads TGTGCCAGCAGTGATGGCCGTTACTATGGCTACACCTTC. The encoded protein is CASSDGRYYGYTF. Complete variable domain (other parts from reference TRBV2 and TRBJ1-2): EPEVTQTPSHQVTQMGQEVILRCVPISNHLYFYWYRQILGQKVEFLVSFYNNEISEKSEIFDDQFSVERPDGSNFTLKIRSTKLEDSAMYFCASSDGRYYGYTFGSGTRLTVV.

CDR3 residues: CASTRGTGDGYTF. The CDR3 nucleotides read TGTGCCAGCACCCGCGGGACAGGGGACGGCTACACCTTC. V gene TRBV25-1 combines with J gene TRBJ1-2; 10 positions agree with TRBD1. Germline V gene lookup returns CDR1 MGHDK and CDR2 SYGVNS. The CDR3 sequence is 13 residues long. With 7 bases clipped from V and 8 bases from J, the junction kept 7 bases outside the gene matches.

Only a few counts were recorded for this clone. The chain joins TRBV6-5 to TRBJ1-2; D is undetermined. Germline V gives CDR1 MNHEY, CDR2 SVGAGI. V was shortened by 8 bases and J by 0 bases, with 7 bases between the two germline ends. This CDR3 is 12 amino acids long. The CDR3 here is CASARANYGYTF. The CDR3 nucleotides are TGTGCCAGCGCAAGAGCTAACTATGGCTACACCTTC.

This clone was counted between two and nine times. The chain couples TRBV5-1 to TRBJ2-1, with D hard to call. The V gene's germline CDR1 is SGHRS and CDR2 YFSETQ. CDR3 size: 12 residues. V dropped 4 bases and J dropped 7 bases, with 9 bases sitting between them. The CDR3 nucleotides are TGCGCCAGCAGCCAGACTGGAAATGAGCAGTTCTTC. Translation gives CASSQTGNEQFF.

The V and J genes are TRBV5-4 and TRBJ2-4; 7 bases are a match to TRBD2. From germline, CDR1 is SGHNT and CDR2 YYREEE (reference sequence). Trimming cost V 1 base and J 3 bases; bases outside gene matches: 4. This CDR3 has 15 amino acids. For the CDR3, the DNA is TGTGCCAGCAGCTTGATCGGGGGGATCAAAAACATTCAGTACTTC. Translating gives CASSLIGGIKNIQYF.

This clone has only a few counts. The V and J genes are TRBV6-5 and TRBJ1-1; D not certain. The ends were cut back, 2 bases at V and 3 bases at J, with 4 bases in the middle. The CDR3 spans 12 residues. Looked up from germline, CDR1 is MNHEY and CDR2 is SVGAGI. The CDR3 region is CASSYPYTEAFF. The CDR3 DNA is TGTGCCAGCAGTTACCCCTACACTGAAGCTTTCTTT.

J is TRBJ1-1 and V is TRBV6-5, with D perhaps TRBD1 (5 bases). The V gene's germline CDR1 is MNHEY and CDR2 SVGAGI. Between the trimmed V and J ends, which lost 5 bases and 0 bases, there was a span of 10 bases. The CDR3 has 14 amino acids. This CDR3 is CASSRPGVNTEAFF. CDR3 sequence (DNA): TGTGCCAGCAGTCGCCCGGGGGTGAACACTGAAGCTTTCTTT.

This clone was counted only a few times. This chain connects TRBV7-9 to TRBJ2-1; TRBD2 is a possible D gene (6 bases). Germline CDR1 and CDR2: SEHNR and FQNEAQ (reference sequence). Trimming shortened V by 2 bases and J by 8 bases, and 13 bases separated the two germline ends. The CDR3 totals 14 residues. CDR3 residues: CASSLIGAGYEQFF. The CDR3 region has the DNA TGTGCCAGCAGCTTAATAGGGGCGGGGTATGAGCAGTTCTTC.

This clone was recorded at least ten times. The rearrangement links TRBV7-6 to TRBJ2-7, with D unclear. V was pared by 1 base and J by 1 base, with 11 bases between. CDR1 is SGHVS and CDR2 is FNYEAQ in the germline V gene. CDR3 size: 15 residues. CDR3 residues: CASSLEAGPSYEQYF. CDR3 sequence (DNA): TGTGCCAGCAGCTTAGAAGCAGGTCCTTCCTACGAGCAGTACTTC. The complete variable domain, with remaining parts taken from reference TRBV7-6 and TRBJ2-7, reads GAGVSQSPRYKVTKRGQDVALRCDPISGHVSLYWYRQALGQGPEFLTYFNYEAQQDKSGLPNDRFSAERPEGSISTLTIQRTEQRDSAMYRCASSLEAGPSYEQYFGPGTRLTVT.

The gene calls are TRBV2 and TRBJ1-1; tentative D call: TRBD1 (6 bases). Trimming cost V 2 bases and J 5 bases, with 12 bases left between them. The CDR3 runs 14 residues. Germline-derived CDR1 and CDR2 are SNHLY and FYNNEI. CDR3 residues: CASSEFTGRTEAFF. DNA for the CDR3: TGTGCCAGCAGTGAATTTACAGGGCGGACTGAAGCTTTCTTT. Variable domain in full (rest from reference TRBV2 and TRBJ1-1): EPEVTQTPSHQVTQMGQEVILRCVPISNHLYFYWYRQILGQKVEFLVSFYNNEISEKSEIFDDQFSVERPDGSNFTLKIRSTKLEDSAMYFCASSEFTGRTEAFFGQGTRLTVV.

The genes are TRBV5-1 and TRBJ2-2; 9 positions agree with TRBD1. The CDR3 is 15 residues long. CDR1 is SGHRS and CDR2 is YFSETQ in the germline V gene. The J segment lost 6 bases and the V segment lost 4 bases, leaving 7 bases of the junction unmatched. The CDR3 DNA reads as TGCGCCAGCAGCGGCTTGACAGGGGGGGCCGGGGAGCTGTTTTTT. It is translated as CASSGLTGGAGELFF.

The chain has TRBV7-9 and TRBJ2-3; 8 positions match TRBD2. The germline CDR1 and CDR2 sequences are SEHNR and FQNEAQ (reference sequence). V lost 5 bases to trimming and J lost 2 bases; unmatched junction nucleotides: 6. This CDR3 is 15 amino acids long. This chain's CDR3 is CASSNRGGNTDTQYF. DNA of the CDR3: TGTGCCAGCAGCAATCGGGGGGGAAACACAGATACGCAGTATTTT.

This clone occurred a few times. CDR3 sequence: CAWSATGDYGYTF. The CDR3 nucleotides are TGTGCCTGGAGTGCGACTGGAGACTATGGCTACACCTTC. The V gene is TRBV30, the J gene TRBJ1-2; D not certain. Germline CDR1 and CDR2: GTSNPN and SVGIG (reference sequence). The CDR3 length is 13 residues. V was trimmed by 1 base and J by 3 bases, leaving 9 bases between them.

The genes are TRBV10-2 and TRBJ1-2, with D possibly being TRBD1 (6 bases). Germline V CDR1 and CDR2: WSHSY, SAAADI. This CDR3 has 14 amino acids. The ends were cut back, 2 bases at V and 5 bases at J, with 12 bases in the middle. Here the CDR3 DNA reads TGCGCCAGCAGTGAGGAGGGGGTTGGGTATGGCTACACCTTC. Translating gives CASSEEGVGYGYTF.